Listed below are T cell receptor beta chains from one sample, sequenced in a study of blood T cell repertoires in COVID-19. Only in-frame clones appear in the TCRdb table, and some are missing; sequencing was by immunoSEQ multiplex PCR. The sample includes 350,000 or so clones, around nine tenths of them seen just once. Sequencing input: peripheral blood. Source of these receptors: a woman aged 55-70 years with COVID-19, enrolled during active disease. Each CDR3 is given with its conserved first and last residue. The D gene is left open where the match is weak. Clone size is shown for a subset of rows, as once, few, many or a class of expanded clone.

cdr3_aa: CASSSALPQTSGGVQYF; cdr3_nt: TGTGCCAGCAGCTCCGCCCTACCCCAGACTAGCGGGGGGGTGCAGTACTTC; j_call: TRBJ2-7; clone_size: -; d_call: TRBD2; v_call: TRBV7-8
cdr3_aa: CASSFHRPTQGGREKLFF; cdr3_nt: TGTGCCAGCAGTTTCCACAGGCCTACCCAGGGAGGGAGGGAAAAACTGTTTTTT; j_call: TRBJ1-4; clone_size: -; d_call: -; v_call: TRBV28
cdr3_aa: CASSRPGTGNLGAFF; cdr3_nt: TGTGCCAGCAGCCGACCCGGGACAGGGAATTTGGGAGCTTTCTTT; j_call: TRBJ1-1; clone_size: -; d_call: TRBD1; v_call: TRBV11-2
cdr3_aa: CASSHLRGRSNSPLHF; cdr3_nt: TGTGCCAGCAGCCACCTCCGAGGGAGGAGTAATTCACCCCTCCACTTT; j_call: TRBJ1-6; clone_size: few; d_call: -; v_call: TRBV3-1/TRBV3-2
cdr3_aa: CASSLVSAETYEQYF; cdr3_nt: TGCGCCAGCAGCTTGGTATCCGCGGAGACCTACGAGCAGTACTTC; j_call: TRBJ2-7; clone_size: -; d_call: -; v_call: TRBV5-1
cdr3_aa: CASSLFQGGPYEQYF; cdr3_nt: TGTGCCAGCAGCTTATTCCAGGGAGGTCCCTACGAGCAGTACTTC; j_call: TRBJ2-7; clone_size: -; d_call: -; v_call: TRBV11-1
cdr3_aa: CASGTLNIQYF; cdr3_nt: TGTGCCAGCGGGACATTAAACATTCAGTACTTC; j_call: TRBJ2-4; clone_size: -; d_call: -; v_call: TRBV2
cdr3_aa: CSAWGLAGSSTDTQYF; cdr3_nt: TGCAGCGCGTGGGGACTAGCGGGTTCTAGCACAGATACGCAGTATTTT; j_call: TRBJ2-3; clone_size: -; d_call: TRBD2; v_call: TRBV29-1
cdr3_aa: CASSMAQGGQKRPQYF; cdr3_nt: TGTGCCAGTAGTATGGCACAGGGGGGACAGAAGAGACCCCAGTACTTC; j_call: TRBJ2-5; clone_size: -; d_call: TRBD1; v_call: TRBV19
cdr3_aa: CASSEDRIGYGYTF; cdr3_nt: TGTGCCAGCTCAGAGGACAGGATCGGCTATGGCTACACCTTC; j_call: TRBJ1-2; clone_size: -; d_call: TRBD1; v_call: TRBV18
cdr3_aa: CASSLRNTYSGGSYNEQFF; cdr3_nt: TGCGCCAGCAGCCTACGAAATACCTACAGCGGGGGCTCCTACAATGAGCAGTTCTTC; j_call: TRBJ2-1; clone_size: -; d_call: TRBD2; v_call: TRBV5-1
cdr3_aa: CASSRDRVNEQFF; cdr3_nt: TGTGCCAGCAGCCGGGACAGGGTAAATGAGCAGTTCTTC; j_call: TRBJ2-1; clone_size: -; d_call: TRBD1; v_call: TRBV11-2
cdr3_aa: CASRTDRRNTEAFF; cdr3_nt: TGCGCCAGCAGAACTGACAGGAGGAACACTGAAGCTTTCTTT; j_call: TRBJ1-1; clone_size: -; d_call: -; v_call: TRBV5-1
cdr3_aa: CASERGFTGELFF; cdr3_nt: TGTGCCAGCGAGCGGGGGTTCACCGGGGAGCTGTTTTTT; j_call: TRBJ2-2; clone_size: -; d_call: TRBD2; v_call: TRBV19
cdr3_aa: CASSFWTGGNEQYF; cdr3_nt: TGTGCCAGCAGCTTTTGGACAGGGGGGAACGAGCAGTACTTC; j_call: TRBJ2-7; clone_size: once; d_call: TRBD1; v_call: TRBV5-4
cdr3_aa: CASSRRTGNYGYTF; cdr3_nt: TGTGCCAGCAGCCGTCGGACAGGGAACTATGGCTACACCTTC; j_call: TRBJ1-2; clone_size: -; d_call: TRBD1; v_call: TRBV11-2
cdr3_aa: CASSKDSYEQYF; cdr3_nt: TGTGCCAGCAGCAAGGACAGCTACGAGCAGTACTTC; j_call: TRBJ2-7; clone_size: -; d_call: -; v_call: TRBV5-6
cdr3_aa: CASTWDSANYGYTF; cdr3_nt: TGTGCCAGCACTTGGGACAGCGCTAACTATGGCTACACCTTC; j_call: TRBJ1-2; clone_size: -; d_call: TRBD1; v_call: TRBV7-9
cdr3_aa: CASSLTGQAGELFF; cdr3_nt: TGTGCCAGCAGCTTGACGGGACAAGCCGGGGAGCTGTTTTTT; j_call: TRBJ2-2; clone_size: -; d_call: -; v_call: TRBV5-4
cdr3_aa: CASRPASGTGYSGANVLTF; cdr3_nt: TGTGCCAGCAGACCTGCATCCGGGACAGGATACTCTGGGGCCAACGTCCTGACTTTC; j_call: TRBJ2-6; clone_size: -; d_call: TRBD1; v_call: TRBV27
cdr3_aa: CASSFGGPGANVLTF; cdr3_nt: TGTGCCAGCTCTTTTGGGGGCCCTGGGGCCAACGTCCTGACTTTC; j_call: TRBJ2-6; clone_size: -; d_call: -; v_call: TRBV18
cdr3_aa: CASSSPGTANYGYTF; cdr3_nt: TGCGCCAGCAGCTCTCCCGGGACAGCTAACTATGGCTACACCTTC; j_call: TRBJ1-2; clone_size: -; d_call: TRBD1; v_call: TRBV5-1
cdr3_aa: CASRSTYQETQYF; cdr3_nt: TGTGCCAGCAGGTCGACATACCAAGAGACCCAGTACTTC; j_call: TRBJ2-5; clone_size: -; d_call: -; v_call: TRBV12-3/TRBV12-4
cdr3_aa: CSVRGRGEAGYGYTF; cdr3_nt: TGCAGCGTTCGGGGGAGGGGAGAGGCAGGCTACGGCTACACCTTC; j_call: TRBJ1-2; clone_size: -; d_call: -; v_call: TRBV29-1